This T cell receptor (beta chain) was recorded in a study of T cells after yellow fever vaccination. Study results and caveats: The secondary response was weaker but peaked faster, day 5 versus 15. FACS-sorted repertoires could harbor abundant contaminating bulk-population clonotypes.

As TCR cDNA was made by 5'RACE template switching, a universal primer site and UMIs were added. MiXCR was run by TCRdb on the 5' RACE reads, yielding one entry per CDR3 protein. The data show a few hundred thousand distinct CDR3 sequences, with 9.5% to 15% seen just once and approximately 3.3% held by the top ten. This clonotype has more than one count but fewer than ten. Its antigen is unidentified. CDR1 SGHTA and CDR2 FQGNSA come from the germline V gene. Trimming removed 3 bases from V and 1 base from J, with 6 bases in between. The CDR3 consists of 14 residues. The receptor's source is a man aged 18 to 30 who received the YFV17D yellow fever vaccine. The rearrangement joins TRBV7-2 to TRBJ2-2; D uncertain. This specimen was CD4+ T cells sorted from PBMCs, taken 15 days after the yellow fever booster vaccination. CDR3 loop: CASSLSWNTGELFF. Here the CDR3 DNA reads TGTGCCAGCAGCTTGTCCTGGAACACCGGGGAGCTGTTTTTT.